The next 30 T cell receptor beta chains were all read from a single sample in a study of cytomegalovirus exposure and HLA in healthy donors. Vbeta (60) and Jbeta (13) primers were used in the PCR. TCRdb's copy holds only in-frame clones and misses some; the assay was immunoSEQ multiplex PCR. The data show over 100,000 clones, with roughly 9.6% seen just once and over 6.5% held by the top ten. Input material: PBMCs. The receptors stem from a woman aged 40 to 50 in good health and CMV-seropositive.

The chain has TRBV11-3 and TRBJ2-7, with 8 bases that match TRBD2. Germline values: CDR1 SGHNT, CDR2 YENEEA. Trimming removed 3 bases from V and 3 bases from J; junction bases left unmatched: 13. This CDR3 contains 17 residues. CDR3 loop: CASSFLAGQGRNYEQYF. The CDR3 DNA reads as TGTGCCAGCAGCTTTCTAGCGGGCCAGGGCCGCAACTACGAGCAGTACTTC.

In its sample, this clone was seen a few times. In nucleotides, the CDR3 is TGTGCCATCAGTGACCCTCACGACGGCGGGACCTTCTATGGCTACACCTTC. Translating it yields CAISDPHDGGTFYGYTF. The chain combines TRBV10-3 with TRBJ1-2; possibly TRBD1 for D (5 bases). Germline lookup yields CDR1 ENHRY and CDR2 SYGVKD. The CDR3 is made up of 17 amino acids. Trimming cost V 3 bases and J 4 bases, with 21 bases left between them.

This sequence joins TRBV19 and TRBJ2-2; unclear D gene. V shed 6 bases and J shed 6 bases, with 5 bases lying between them. Germline-derived CDR1 and CDR2 are LNHDA and SQIVND (reference sequence). There are 11 residues in the CDR3. The CDR3 here is CASRTAGELFF. In DNA, the CDR3 is TGTGCCAGTAGAACGGCCGGGGAGCTGTTTTTT.

The table lists this clone with a few counts. The J gene is TRBJ2-1, the V gene TRBV18, with D possibly TRBD2 on 5 matching bases. The length of the CDR3 is 12 residues. Looked up from germline, CDR1 is KGHSH and CDR2 is LQKENI. V was pared by 6 bases and J by 12 bases, with 15 bases between. The CDR3 DNA reads TGTGCCAGCTCTACTCTGTTAGAGGGGCAGTTCTTC. Protein sequence: CASSTLLEGQFF.

The sample holds a few counts of this clone. The rearrangement joins TRBV18 to TRBJ2-3; 9 bases fit TRBD1. There are 15 residues in the CDR3. CDR1 is KGHSH, CDR2 LQKENI, per germline. V trimming: 3 bases; J trimming: 3 bases; junction bases outside the gene matches: 4. CDR3 sequence reads: CASSPRDRETDTQYF. DNA of the CDR3: TGTGCCAGCTCACCCCGGGACAGGGAGACAGATACGCAGTATTTT.

The gene calls are TRBV14 and TRBJ2-1; 7 bases are shared with TRBD2. J was trimmed by 7 bases and V by 4 bases; bases with no gene match: 19. Germline CDR1 SGHDN, CDR2 FVKESK. The CDR3 consists of 18 residues. The DNA of the CDR3 is TGTGCCAGCAGCCCAAGTCTTTCAGCGGGGACCACACCTAATGAGCAGTTCTTC. Translating gives CASSPSLSAGTTPNEQFF.

This sequence joins TRBV18 and TRBJ2-1; D is perhaps TRBD1 (7 bases). CDR3 length: 16 amino acids. The V end was cut by 5 bases, the J end by 7 bases, with 21 bases between. Per germline, CDR1 KGHSH and CDR2 LQKENI. The CDR3 bases are TGTGCCAGCTCATTAAAGGAGGCCTCAGGGGGGAATGAGCAGTTCTTC. Its protein product is CASSLKEASGGNEQFF.

This clone was found a few times. V gene TRBV7-9 combines with J gene TRBJ1-6; perhaps TRBD1 as D (6 bases). Trimming cost V 5 bases and J 1 base, with 15 bases left between them. The CDR3 is made up of 17 amino acids. CDR1 is SEHNR, CDR2 FQNEAQ, per germline (reference sequence). The CDR3 DNA reads TGTGCCAGCAGCCCCCCCGGGACAAGTTCCTATAATTCACCCCTCCACTTT. As protein: CASSPPGTSSYNSPLHF.

The chain couples TRBV7-2 to TRBJ2-2; perhaps TRBD2 as D (6 bases). This CDR3 spans 15 amino acids. CDR1 is SGHTA and CDR2 is FQGNSA in the germline V gene. V was clipped by 0 bases and J by 7 bases, with 12 bases between them. The CDR3 DNA is TGTGCCAGCAGCTTAGCGGCGGGGTACATCGGGGAGCTGTTTTTT. As protein: CASSLAAGYIGELFF.

This chain joins TRBV2 and TRBJ1-2; D is unresolved. Germline values: CDR1 SNHLY, CDR2 FYNNEI. This CDR3 spans 13 amino acids. The V end lost 4 bases, the J end lost 4 bases, and 10 bases lay between the germline ends. Written as DNA, the CDR3 is TGTGCCAGCAGTGTCAGTCCCTCCTATGGCTACACCTTC. This translates into CASSVSPSYGYTF.

This clone was counted only a few times. The chain uses TRBV5-4 and TRBJ2-1; TRBD2 matches 12 bases. J was trimmed by 0 bases and V by 5 bases; bases with no gene match: 12. Per germline, CDR1 SGHNT and CDR2 YYREEE (reference sequence). This CDR3 is 19 amino acids long. The CDR3 here is CASSPRTSGTSSSYNEQFF. For the CDR3, the DNA is TGTGCCAGCAGTCCTAGGACTAGCGGGACTTCGAGCTCCTACAATGAGCAGTTCTTC.

The chain joins TRBV19 to TRBJ1-4; TRBD1 aligns across 9 bases. Losses at the gene ends were 6 bases for V and 5 bases for J; bases not matched to a gene: 4. The germline V gene encodes CDR1 LNHDA and CDR2 SQIVND (reference sequence). The CDR3 spans 14 residues. The CDR3 nucleotides read TGTGCCAGTAGGACCACAGGGGGCAATGAAAAACTGTTTTTT. Its translation: CASRTTGGNEKLFF.

This clone was seen a handful of times. The chain carries TRBV19 and TRBJ1-2; 9 bases map to TRBD1. The CDR3 is made up of 12 amino acids. J gave up 8 bases and V 7 bases, and 5 bases lay outside the gene matches. The germline CDR1 and CDR2 sequences are LNHDA and SQIVND (reference sequence). CDR3 coding DNA: TGTGCCAGTACCGACAGGGGGAGAGGCTACACCTTC. It specifies CASTDRGRGYTF.

The chain is built from TRBV19 and TRBJ1-3; no clear D gene. Trimming removed 7 bases at V and 1 base at J, with 14 bases between. The CDR3 is 15 amino acids. CDR1 is LNHDA, CDR2 SQIVND, per germline (reference sequence). CDR3: CASKREVGSGNTIYF. The CDR3, as DNA: TGTGCCAGTAAAAGAGAGGTAGGATCTGGAAACACCATATATTTT.

This clone turned up a few times. The genes are TRBV10-3 and TRBJ1-6; 9 bases agree with TRBD1. Germline V lookup: CDR1 ENHRY, CDR2 SYGVKD. Germline trimming cut 10 bases from V and 8 bases from J; bases unmatched to any gene: 6. This CDR3 contains 13 residues. The CDR3 spells CATSDRGDSPLHF. The DNA for the CDR3 is TGTGCCACGTCGGACAGGGGAGATTCACCCCTCCACTTT.

In this sample, this clone turned up a few times. This chain links TRBV5-1 with TRBJ2-2; no definite D call. CDR3 length equals 13 residues. Germline lookup yields CDR1 SGHRS and CDR2 YFSETQ. Between the trimmed V and J ends, which lost 1 base and 3 bases, there was a span of 4 bases. CDR3 sequence (DNA): TGCGCCAGCAGCTTGCAGGACACCGGGGAGCTGTTTTTT. This gives the protein CASSLQDTGELFF.

This rearrangement joins TRBV6-5 to TRBJ2-3; 7 nucleotides line up with TRBD1. Germline CDR1 MNHEY, CDR2 SVGAGI. The CDR3 is 15 amino acids. J lost 0 bases, V lost 7 bases, and 7 bases had no gene match. The CDR3 region has the DNA TGTGCCAGCAACCGGGACAGCTATAGCACAGATACGCAGTATTTT. The encoded protein is CASNRDSYSTDTQYF.

The chain recombines TRBV25-1 with TRBJ1-4, with 9 positions matching TRBD1. Germline CDR1 and CDR2: MGHDK and SYGVNS. The CDR3 length is 11 residues. The CDR3 is CATGTGEKLFF. The CDR3, as DNA: TGTGCTACCGGGACAGGGGAAAAACTGTTTTTT.

The chain employs TRBV2 and TRBJ2-7; TRBD1 might be the D (6 bases). V was shortened by 5 bases and J by 6 bases, with 17 bases between the two germline ends. Germline loops: CDR1 SNHLY, CDR2 FYNNEI. The CDR3 runs to 14 residues. For the CDR3, the DNA is TGTGCCAGCAGTCAACAGGGTTCCCTACTCGAGCAGTACTTC. It encodes CASSQQGSLLEQYF.

The V and J genes are TRBV5-1 and TRBJ1-1, with D hard to call. This CDR3 is built from 16 residues. CDR1 SGHRS and CDR2 YFSETQ come from the germline V gene. The V gene lost 5 bases and the J gene lost 4 bases, with 21 bases spanning the gap. CDR3 bases: TGCGCCAGCAGTTGGGTTGGGAGAGGGAAGGGCACTGAAGCTTTCTTT. Translating it yields CASSWVGRGKGTEAFF.

The chain couples TRBV2 to TRBJ2-5; 9 bases fit TRBD1. This CDR3 has 15 residues. The germline CDR1 and CDR2 sequences are SNHLY and FYNNEI. Trimming cost V 5 bases and J 11 bases; bases outside gene matches: 15. CDR3 residues: CASSPGTGSSGGQYF. The CDR3 nucleotides are TGTGCCAGCAGTCCCGGGACAGGGTCTTCGGGGGGTCAGTACTTC.

In this sample, this clone turned up a few times. The chain links TRBV7-8 to TRBJ2-7; weak D call: TRBD1 (6 bases). This CDR3 has 14 amino acids. Trimming removed 5 bases at V and 3 bases at J, with 14 bases between. Germline CDR1 and CDR2: SGHVS and FQNEAQ. The CDR3 DNA reads as TGTGCCAGCAGCCTGTTGACAGGAGACTACGAGCAGTACTTC. Protein sequence: CASSLLTGDYEQYF.

This clone appeared a few times. The chain uses TRBV10-3 and TRBJ1-6; 10 nucleotides match TRBD1. The CDR3 has 16 residues. With 6 bases clipped from V and 13 bases from J, the junction kept 15 bases outside the gene matches. Germline-derived CDR1 and CDR2 are ENHRY and SYGVKD. The CDR3 DNA sequence: TGTGCCATCAGATCGACAGGGGGCTCCCTGTTAGGGCCCCTCCACTTT. This sequence encodes CAIRSTGGSLLGPLHF.

V is TRBV27 and J is TRBJ2-7; D is unresolved. Germline V gene sequence: CDR1 MNHEY, CDR2 SMNVEV (reference sequence). The V and J ends lost 3 bases and 5 bases respectively, with 11 bases between them. CDR3 length: 13 amino acids. The CDR3 loop reads CASSLSENNEQYF. CDR3 coding DNA: TGTGCCAGCAGTTTGTCGGAGAATAACGAGCAGTACTTC.

A few counts support this clone. The V gene is TRBV10-3, the J gene TRBJ2-3; 12 nucleotides match TRBD2. This CDR3 region has 16 residues. Germline CDR1 reads ENHRY; CDR2 reads SYGVKD. Trimming took 0 bases from V and 4 from J; bases not matched to a gene: 2. CDR3 protein: CAISESASGGADTQYF. CDR3 DNA sequence: TGTGCCATCAGTGAGTCGGCTAGCGGGGGGGCAGATACGCAGTATTTT.

The gene calls are TRBV5-6 and TRBJ2-4; TRBD1 might be the D (5 bases). The V gene lost 2 bases and the J gene lost 0 bases, with 12 bases spanning the gap. The CDR3 totals 16 residues. The germline CDR1 and CDR2 sequences are SGHDT and YYEEEE. CDR3 region: CASSLDQGLAKNIQYF. CDR3 DNA sequence: TGTGCCAGCAGCTTAGACCAGGGTTTAGCCAAAAACATTCAGTACTTC.

This clone was seen a few times. The chain is built from TRBV27 and TRBJ1-1, with D uncertain. The CDR3 loop spans 15 amino acids. Germline loops: CDR1 MNHEY, CDR2 SMNVEV (reference sequence). V dropped 7 bases and J dropped 1 base, with 16 bases sitting between them. CDR3 sequence (DNA): TGTGCCAGCACCCCCTGGCCGGGGTCGAACACTGAAGCTTTCTTT. This translates into CASTPWPGSNTEAFF.

This chain connects TRBV2 to TRBJ2-5, with 9 bases that match TRBD1. CDR3 size: 15 residues. V lost 3 bases and J lost 2; bases outside the gene matches: 4. Germline CDR1 SNHLY, CDR2 FYNNEI. CDR3: CASSEGQGIQETQYF. In nucleotides, the CDR3 is TGTGCCAGCAGTGAGGGACAGGGAATTCAAGAGACCCAGTACTTC.

This clone turned up a few times. In nucleotides, the CDR3 is TGTGCCAGCACACAACAGCCTGGGTTGAACACTGAAGCTTTCTTT. Encoded protein: CASTQQPGLNTEAFF. The rearrangement uses TRBV5-4 and TRBJ1-1; D not certain. The CDR3 has 15 amino acids. V was clipped by 6 bases and J by 0 bases, with 15 bases between them. In germline, CDR1 is SGHNT, CDR2 YYREEE (reference sequence).

This clone was picked up a small number of times. The chain joins TRBV7-2 to TRBJ1-5, with no clear D. The V gene lost 4 bases and the J gene lost 1 base, with 5 bases spanning the gap. Germline V gives CDR1 SGHTA, CDR2 FQGNSA. The CDR3 has 13 residues. CDR3 nucleotide sequence: TGTGCCAGCAGCTCTACGAGCAATCAGCCCCAGCATTTT. Its translation: CASSSTSNQPQHF.